This TCR beta chain was found in a study of blood T cell repertoires in COVID-19. Study context: The samples span acute and convalescent COVID-19 from the United States, Italy and Spain. The cDNA or gDNA used as material had been derived from T cells, B-cell-depleted T cells, or PBMCs.

The sample holds a few counts of this clone. Sequencing was performed with immunoSEQ multiplex PCR; in TCRdb, only in-frame clones are kept and a portion is missing. The repertoire has about 120,000 clones, approximately 81% of them found once; the top ten carry around 4.2%. The CDR3 totals 16 residues. CDR1 is SNHLY and CDR2 is FYNNEI in the germline V gene. The germline V and J ends were trimmed by 4 bases and 3 bases, with 17 bases remaining between them. The genes are TRBV2 and TRBJ2-3, with D perhaps TRBD1 (7 bases). Sequenced input: peripheral blood. The TCR was taken from a man between 60 and 70 years old with acute or convalescent COVID-19. For the CDR3, the DNA is TGTGCCAGCAGTGGCGGGCAGGGGGGTATGACAGATACGCAGTATTTT. This codes for CASSGGQGGMTDTQYF.